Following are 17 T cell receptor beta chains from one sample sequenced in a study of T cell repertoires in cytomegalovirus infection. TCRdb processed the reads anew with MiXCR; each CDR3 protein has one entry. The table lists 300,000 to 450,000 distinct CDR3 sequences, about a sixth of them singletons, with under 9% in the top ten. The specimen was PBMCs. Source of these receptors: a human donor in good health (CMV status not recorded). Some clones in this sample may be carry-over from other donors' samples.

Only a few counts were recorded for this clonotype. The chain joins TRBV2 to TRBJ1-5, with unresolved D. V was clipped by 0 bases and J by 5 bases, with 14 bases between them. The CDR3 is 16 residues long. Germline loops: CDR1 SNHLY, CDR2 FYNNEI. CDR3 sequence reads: CASSEAWEGRHQPQHF. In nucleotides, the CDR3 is TGTGCCAGCAGTGAAGCCTGGGAGGGCAGGCATCAGCCCCAGCATTTT.

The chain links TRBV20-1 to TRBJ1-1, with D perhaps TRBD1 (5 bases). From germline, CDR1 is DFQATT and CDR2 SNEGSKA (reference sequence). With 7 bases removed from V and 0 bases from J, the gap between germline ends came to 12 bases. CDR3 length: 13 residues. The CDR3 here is CSVVRGVNTEAFF. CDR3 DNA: TGCAGTGTAGTTAGGGGCGTGAACACTGAAGCTTTCTTT.

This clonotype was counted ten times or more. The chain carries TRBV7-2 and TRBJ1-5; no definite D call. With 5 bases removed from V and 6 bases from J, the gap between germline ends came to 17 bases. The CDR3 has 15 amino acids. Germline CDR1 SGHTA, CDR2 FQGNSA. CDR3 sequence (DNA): TGTGCCAGCAGCCCAAGGTACGGAATGGGTCAGCCCCAGCATTTT. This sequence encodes CASSPRYGMGQPQHF.

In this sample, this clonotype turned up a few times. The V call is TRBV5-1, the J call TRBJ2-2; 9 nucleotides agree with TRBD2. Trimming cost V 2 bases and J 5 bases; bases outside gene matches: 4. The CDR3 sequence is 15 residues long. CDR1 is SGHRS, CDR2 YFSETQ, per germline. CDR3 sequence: CASSFLAGGTGELFF. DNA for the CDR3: TGCGCCAGCAGCTTTCTGGCGGGAGGGACCGGGGAGCTGTTTTTT.

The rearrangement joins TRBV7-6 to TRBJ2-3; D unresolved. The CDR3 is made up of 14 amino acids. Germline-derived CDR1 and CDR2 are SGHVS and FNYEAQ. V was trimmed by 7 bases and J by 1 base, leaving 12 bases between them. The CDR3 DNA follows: TGTGCCAGCACCAGGAATCCCGGCACAGATACGCAGTATTTT. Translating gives CASTRNPGTDTQYF. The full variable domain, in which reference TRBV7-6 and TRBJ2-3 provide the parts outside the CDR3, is GAGVSQSPRYKVTKRGQDVALRCDPISGHVSLYWYRQALGQGPEFLTYFNYEAQQDKSGLPNDRFSAERPEGSISTLTIQRTEQRDSAMYRCASTRNPGTDTQYFGPGTRLTVL.

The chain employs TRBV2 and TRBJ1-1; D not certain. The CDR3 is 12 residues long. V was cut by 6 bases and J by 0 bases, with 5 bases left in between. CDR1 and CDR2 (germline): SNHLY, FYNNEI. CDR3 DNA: TGTGCCAGCAGATGGTTGAACACTGAAGCTTTCTTT. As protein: CASRWLNTEAFF.

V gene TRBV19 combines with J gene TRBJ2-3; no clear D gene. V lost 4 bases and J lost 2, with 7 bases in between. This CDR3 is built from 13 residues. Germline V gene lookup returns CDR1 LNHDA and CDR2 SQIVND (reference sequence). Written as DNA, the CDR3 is TGTGCCAGTAGTACCATCACCACAGATACGCAGTATTTT. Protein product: CASSTITTDTQYF.

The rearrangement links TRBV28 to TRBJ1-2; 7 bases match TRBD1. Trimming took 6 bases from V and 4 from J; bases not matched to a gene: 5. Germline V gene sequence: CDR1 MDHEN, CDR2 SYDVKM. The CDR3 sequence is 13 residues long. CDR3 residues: CASRDDRVYGYTF. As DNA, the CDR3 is TGTGCCAGCAGAGATGACAGGGTCTATGGCTACACCTTC.

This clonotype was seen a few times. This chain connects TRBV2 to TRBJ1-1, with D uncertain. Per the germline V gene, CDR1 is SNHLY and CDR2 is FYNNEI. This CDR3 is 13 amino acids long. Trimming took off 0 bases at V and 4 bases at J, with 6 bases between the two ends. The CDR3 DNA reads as TGTGCCAGCAGTGAAGCGCGCGGCACTGAAGCTTTCTTT. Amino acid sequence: CASSEARGTEAFF. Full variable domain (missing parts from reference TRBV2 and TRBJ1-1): EPEVTQTPSHQVTQMGQEVILRCVPISNHLYFYWYRQILGQKVEFLVSFYNNEISEKSEIFDDQFSVERPDGSNFTLKIRSTKLEDSAMYFCASSEARGTEAFFGQGTRLTVV.

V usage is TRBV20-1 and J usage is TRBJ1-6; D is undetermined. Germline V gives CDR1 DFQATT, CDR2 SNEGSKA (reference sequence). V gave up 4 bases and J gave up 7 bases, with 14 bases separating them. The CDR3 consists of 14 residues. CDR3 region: CSATKGRSNSPLHF. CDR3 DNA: TGCAGTGCTACCAAAGGGCGATCGAATTCACCCCTCCACTTT.

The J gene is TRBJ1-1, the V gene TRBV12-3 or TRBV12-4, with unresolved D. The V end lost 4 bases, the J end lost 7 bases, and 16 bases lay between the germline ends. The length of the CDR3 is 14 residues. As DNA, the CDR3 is TGTGCCAGCAGTTCCCCCCCAAGACACGATGAAGCTTTCTTT. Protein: CASSSPPRHDEAFF.

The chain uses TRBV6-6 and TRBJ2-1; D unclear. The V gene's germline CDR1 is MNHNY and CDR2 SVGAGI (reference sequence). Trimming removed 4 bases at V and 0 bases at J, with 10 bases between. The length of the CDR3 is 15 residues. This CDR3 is CASSFGSSSYNEQFF. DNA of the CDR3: TGTGCCAGCAGTTTTGGCTCGAGCTCCTACAATGAGCAGTTCTTC.

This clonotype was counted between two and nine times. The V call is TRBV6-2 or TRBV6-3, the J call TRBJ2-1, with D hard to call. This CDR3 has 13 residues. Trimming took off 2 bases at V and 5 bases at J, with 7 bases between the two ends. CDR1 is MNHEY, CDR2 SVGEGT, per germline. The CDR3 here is CASSYALNNEQFF. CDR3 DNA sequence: TGTGCCAGCAGTTACGCCCTTAACAATGAGCAGTTCTTC.

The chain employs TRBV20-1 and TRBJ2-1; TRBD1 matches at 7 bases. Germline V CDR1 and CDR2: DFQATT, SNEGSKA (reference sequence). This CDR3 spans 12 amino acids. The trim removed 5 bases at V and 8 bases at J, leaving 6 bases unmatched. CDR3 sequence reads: CSAAGTAYEQFF. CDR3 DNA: TGCAGTGCTGCCGGGACAGCGTATGAGCAGTTCTTC.

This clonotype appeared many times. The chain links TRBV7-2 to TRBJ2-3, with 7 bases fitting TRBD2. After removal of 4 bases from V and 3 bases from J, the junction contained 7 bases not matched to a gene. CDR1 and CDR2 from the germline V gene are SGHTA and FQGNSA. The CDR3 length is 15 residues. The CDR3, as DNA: TGTGCCAGCAGCTCAGGGAGGGGTGTAACAGATACGCAGTATTTT. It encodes CASSSGRGVTDTQYF.

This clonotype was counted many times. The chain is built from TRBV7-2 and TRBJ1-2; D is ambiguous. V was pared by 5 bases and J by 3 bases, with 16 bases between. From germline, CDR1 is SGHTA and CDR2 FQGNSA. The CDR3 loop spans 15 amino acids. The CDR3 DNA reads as TGTGCCAGCAGCCCCGAGGGCGTGGTCTACTATGGCTACACCTTC. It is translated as CASSPEGVVYYGYTF.

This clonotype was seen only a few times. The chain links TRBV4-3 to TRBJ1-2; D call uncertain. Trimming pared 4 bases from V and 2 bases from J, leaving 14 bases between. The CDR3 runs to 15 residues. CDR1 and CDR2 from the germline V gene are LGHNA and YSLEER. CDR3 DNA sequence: TGCGCCAGCAGCCGAGGACGGTGGGAAAACTATGGCTACACCTTC. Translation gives CASSRGRWENYGYTF.